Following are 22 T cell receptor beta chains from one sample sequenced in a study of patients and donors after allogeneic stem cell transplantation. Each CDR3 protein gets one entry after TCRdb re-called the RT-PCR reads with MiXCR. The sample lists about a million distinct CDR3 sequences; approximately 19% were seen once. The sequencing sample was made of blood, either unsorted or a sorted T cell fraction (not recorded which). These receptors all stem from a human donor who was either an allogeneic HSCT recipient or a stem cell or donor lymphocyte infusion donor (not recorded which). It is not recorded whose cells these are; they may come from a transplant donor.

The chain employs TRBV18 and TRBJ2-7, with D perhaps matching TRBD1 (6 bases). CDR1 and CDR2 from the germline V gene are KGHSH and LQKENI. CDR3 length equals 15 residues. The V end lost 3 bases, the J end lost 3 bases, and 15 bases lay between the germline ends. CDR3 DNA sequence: TGTGCCAGCTCACCCCTCCGGGACATTAGCTACGAGCAGTACTTC. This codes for CASSPLRDISYEQYF.

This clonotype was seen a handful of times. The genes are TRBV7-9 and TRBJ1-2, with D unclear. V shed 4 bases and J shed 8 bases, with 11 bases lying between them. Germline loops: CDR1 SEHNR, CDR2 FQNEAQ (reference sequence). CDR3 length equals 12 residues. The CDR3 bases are TGTGCCAGCAGCTCGCTCCCCGGAGGCTACACCTTC. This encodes CASSSLPGGYTF.

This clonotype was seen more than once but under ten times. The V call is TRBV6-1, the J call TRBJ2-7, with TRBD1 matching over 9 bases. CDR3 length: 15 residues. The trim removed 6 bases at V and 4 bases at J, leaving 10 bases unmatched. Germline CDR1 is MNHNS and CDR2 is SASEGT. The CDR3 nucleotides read TGTGCCAGCAGACCTACCGGGACAGGGAGGTACGAGCAGTACTTC. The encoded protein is CASRPTGTGRYEQYF.

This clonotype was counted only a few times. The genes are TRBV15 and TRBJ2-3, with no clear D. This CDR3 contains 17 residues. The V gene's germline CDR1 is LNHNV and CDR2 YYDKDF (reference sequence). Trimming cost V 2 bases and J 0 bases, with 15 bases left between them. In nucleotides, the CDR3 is TGTGCCACCAGCAGACTAAACGACGGGCGAAGCACAGATACGCAGTATTTT. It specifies CATSRLNDGRSTDTQYF.

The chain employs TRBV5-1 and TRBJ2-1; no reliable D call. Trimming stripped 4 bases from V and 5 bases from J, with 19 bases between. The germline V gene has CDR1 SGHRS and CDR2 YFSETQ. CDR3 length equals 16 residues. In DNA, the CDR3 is TGCGCCAGCAGCCCACCCCACAACGTGCTACACAATGAGCAGTTCTTC. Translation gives CASSPPHNVLHNEQFF.

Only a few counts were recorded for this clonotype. Here the CDR3 DNA reads TGTGCCAGTCAACTCCTGGAAGCGGGGGGGCAAGATACGCAGTATTTT. It translates to CASQLLEAGGQDTQYF. V and J are TRBV10-3 and TRBJ2-3; TRBD2 matches at 10 bases. J gave up 5 bases and V 10 bases, and 15 bases lay outside the gene matches. Germline CDR1 is ENHRY and CDR2 is SYGVKD. This CDR3 is 16 amino acids long.

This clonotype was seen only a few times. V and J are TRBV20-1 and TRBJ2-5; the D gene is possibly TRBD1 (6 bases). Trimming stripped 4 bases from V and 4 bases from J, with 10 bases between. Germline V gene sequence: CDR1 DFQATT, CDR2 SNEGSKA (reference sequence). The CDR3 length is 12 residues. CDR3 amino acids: CSATTGTETQYF. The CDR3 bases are TGCAGTGCTACTACAGGGACAGAGACCCAGTACTTC.

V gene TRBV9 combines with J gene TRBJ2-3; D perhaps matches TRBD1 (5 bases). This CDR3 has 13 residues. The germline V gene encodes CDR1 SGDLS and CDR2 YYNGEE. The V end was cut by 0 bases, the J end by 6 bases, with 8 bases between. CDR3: CASSVGQSDTQYF. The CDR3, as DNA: TGTGCCAGCAGCGTAGGACAGTCGGATACGCAGTATTTT.

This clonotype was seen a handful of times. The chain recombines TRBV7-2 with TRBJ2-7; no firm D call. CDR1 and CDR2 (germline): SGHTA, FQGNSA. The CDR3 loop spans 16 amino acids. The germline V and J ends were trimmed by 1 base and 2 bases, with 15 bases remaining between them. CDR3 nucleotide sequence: TGTGCCAGCAGCTTAGGTCGAGCAAACCGGGCCTACGAGCAGTACTTC. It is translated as CASSLGRANRAYEQYF. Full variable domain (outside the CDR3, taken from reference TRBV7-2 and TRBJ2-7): GAGVSQSPSNKVTEKGKDVELRCDPISGHTALYWYRQSLGQGLEFLIYFQGNSAPDKSGLPSDRFSAERTGGSVSTLTIQRTQQEDSAVYLCASSLGRANRAYEQYFGPGTRLTVT.

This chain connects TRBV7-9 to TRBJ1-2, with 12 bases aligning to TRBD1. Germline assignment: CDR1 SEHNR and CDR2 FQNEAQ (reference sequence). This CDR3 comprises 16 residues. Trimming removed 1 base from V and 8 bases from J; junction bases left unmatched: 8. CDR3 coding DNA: TGTGCCAGCAGCTTAGTCCAGGGACAGGGGGCTAAGGGCTACACCTTC. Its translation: CASSLVQGQGAKGYTF.

The CDR3 spells CASSSGPPRGINEQFF. CDR3 bases: TGTGCCAGCAGCTCAGGCCCCCCCAGGGGGATCAATGAGCAGTTCTTC. V gene TRBV9 combines with J gene TRBJ2-1; 7 bases are shared with TRBD1. V shed 4 bases and J 6 bases; nucleotides not matched to a gene: 13. Per the germline V gene, CDR1 is SGDLS and CDR2 is YYNGEE. The CDR3 loop spans 16 amino acids.

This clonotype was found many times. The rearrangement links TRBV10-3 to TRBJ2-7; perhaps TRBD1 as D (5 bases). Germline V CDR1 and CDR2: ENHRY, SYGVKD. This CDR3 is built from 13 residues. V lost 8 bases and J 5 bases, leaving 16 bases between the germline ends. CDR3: CAIWGVGRNEQYF. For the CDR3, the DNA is TGTGCCATCTGGGGCGTCGGGCGGAACGAGCAGTACTTC.

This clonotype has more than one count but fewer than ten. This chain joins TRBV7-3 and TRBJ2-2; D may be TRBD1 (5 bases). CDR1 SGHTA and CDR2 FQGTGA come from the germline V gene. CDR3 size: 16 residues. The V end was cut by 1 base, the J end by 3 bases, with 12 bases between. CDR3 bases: TGTGCCAGCAGCTTAAGTTTGGGGCCGGACACCGGGGAGCTGTTTTTT. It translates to CASSLSLGPDTGELFF.

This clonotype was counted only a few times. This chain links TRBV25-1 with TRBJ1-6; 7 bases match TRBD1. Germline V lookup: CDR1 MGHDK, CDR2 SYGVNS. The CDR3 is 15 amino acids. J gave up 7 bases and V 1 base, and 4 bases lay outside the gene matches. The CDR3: CASSELGGGNSPLHF. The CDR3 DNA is TGTGCCAGCAGTGAATTAGGGGGCGGGAATTCACCCCTCCACTTT.

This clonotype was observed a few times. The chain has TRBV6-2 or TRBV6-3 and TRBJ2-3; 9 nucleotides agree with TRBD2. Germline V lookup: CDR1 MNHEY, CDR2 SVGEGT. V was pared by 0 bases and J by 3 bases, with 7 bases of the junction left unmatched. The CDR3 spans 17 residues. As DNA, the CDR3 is TGTGCCAGCAGTTACTCGGAAGCGGGGGGATGGACAGATACGCAGTATTTT. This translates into CASSYSEAGGWTDTQYF.

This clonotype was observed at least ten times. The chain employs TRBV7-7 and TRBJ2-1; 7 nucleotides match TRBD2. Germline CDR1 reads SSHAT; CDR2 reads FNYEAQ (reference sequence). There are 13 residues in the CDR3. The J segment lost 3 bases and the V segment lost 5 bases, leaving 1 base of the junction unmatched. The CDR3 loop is CASSGDYYNEQFF. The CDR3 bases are TGTGCCAGCAGCGGGGACTACTACAATGAGCAGTTCTTC.

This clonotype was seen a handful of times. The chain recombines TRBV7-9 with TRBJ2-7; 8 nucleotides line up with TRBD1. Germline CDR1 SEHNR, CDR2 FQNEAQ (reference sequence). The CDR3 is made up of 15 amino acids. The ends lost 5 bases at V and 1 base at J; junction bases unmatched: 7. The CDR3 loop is CASSPTRTGSYEQYF. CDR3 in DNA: TGTGCCAGCAGCCCAACTCGGACAGGGTCCTACGAGCAGTACTTC.

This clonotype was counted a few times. The CDR3 loop reads CASSFTIGTDNPYEQYF. DNA for the CDR3: TGCGCCAGCAGCTTCACCATAGGGACAGACAATCCCTACGAGCAGTACTTC. This chain connects TRBV5-1 to TRBJ2-7; the match to TRBD1 covers 7 bases. Germline values: CDR1 SGHRS, CDR2 YFSETQ. V trimming: 2 bases; J trimming: 2 bases; junction bases outside the gene matches: 13. This CDR3 comprises 17 residues.

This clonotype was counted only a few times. CDR3: CASSQVGFMNTEAFF. CDR3 nucleotides: TGCGCCAGCAGCCAAGTAGGGTTCATGAACACTGAAGCTTTCTTT. This chain connects TRBV4-1 to TRBJ1-1; D is uncertain. Germline loops: CDR1 MGHRA, CDR2 YSYEKL. The CDR3 runs 15 residues. Trimming shortened V by 1 base and J by 0 bases, and 9 bases separated the two germline ends.

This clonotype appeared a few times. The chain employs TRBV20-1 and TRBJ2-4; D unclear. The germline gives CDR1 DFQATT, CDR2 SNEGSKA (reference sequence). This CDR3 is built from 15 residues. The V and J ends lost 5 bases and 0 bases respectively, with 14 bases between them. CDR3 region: CSAYGRLLAKNIQYF. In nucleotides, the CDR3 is TGCAGTGCTTACGGACGGCTTCTAGCCAAAAACATTCAGTACTTC.

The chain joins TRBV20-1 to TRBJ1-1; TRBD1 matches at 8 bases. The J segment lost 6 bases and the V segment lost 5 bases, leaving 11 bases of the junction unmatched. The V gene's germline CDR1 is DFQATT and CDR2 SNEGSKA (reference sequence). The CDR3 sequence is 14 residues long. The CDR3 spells CSAGRLDRDPEAFF. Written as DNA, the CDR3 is TGCAGTGCTGGACGGTTGGACAGGGACCCTGAAGCTTTCTTT.

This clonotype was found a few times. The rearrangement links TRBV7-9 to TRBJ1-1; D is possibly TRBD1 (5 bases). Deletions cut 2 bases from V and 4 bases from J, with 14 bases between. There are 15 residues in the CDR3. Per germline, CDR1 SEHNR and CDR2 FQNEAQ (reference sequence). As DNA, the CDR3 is TGTGCCAGCAGCTTACCAGGGAAGGAGGGCACTGAAGCTTTCTTT. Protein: CASSLPGKEGTEAFF.